This T cell receptor beta chain was found in a study of cytomegalovirus exposure and HLA in healthy donors. The CDR3 extends over 15 amino acids. V dropped 2 bases and J dropped 4; count of bases not matched to a gene: 5. CDR1 and CDR2 (germline): MNHNY, SVGAGI (reference sequence). Primers included in the PCR were 60 Vbeta and 13 Jbeta primers. TCRdb's copy holds only in-frame clones and misses some; the assay was immunoSEQ multiplex PCR. Of 100,000 or so clones in the sample, about 80% were seen once. While unrecorded immune exposures were likely, the donors were nominally healthy when sampled. Broader study findings: TCR beta sequences numbering roughly 16,000 were associated with HLA alleles at 0.05 false discovery rate in a later analysis.

Regarding this clone: Its matching antigen is unknown.

The genes are TRBV6-6 and TRBJ2-1; 7 positions agree with TRBD2. Sequencing was carried out using PBMCs. The clonotype originates from a man in his forties or fifties in good health and CMV-seropositive. The CDR3 loop is CASSYLPSGYNEQFF. The CDR3 DNA follows: TGTGCCAGCAGTTACCTGCCTAGCGGTTACAATGAGCAGTTCTTC.